Listed below are T cell receptor beta chains from one sample, sequenced in a study of T cells in Graves' hyperthyroidism and ophthalmopathy. MiXCR, run by TCRdb on the multiplex PCR reads, gives a single entry per CDR3 protein. This sample yields some 500,000 distinct CDR3 sequences, of which approximately 15% are seen a single time; 17% belongs to the top ten. Sample: blood. The receptor source for this set is a woman younger than 35 with Graves' hyperthyroidism. The CDR3 runs from the conserved cysteine through the conserved F or W. D genes are given only for firm matches. Some rows have no size entry. The others give once, few or many, or a class for an expanded clone.

V	size	D	J	DNA	CDR3
TRBV3-1	many	TRBD2	TRBJ2-1	TGTGCCAGCAGCCAAGATCATCGGACTAGTGGATGGGATGAGCAGTTCTTC	CASSQDHRTSGWDEQFF
TRBV4-1	NA	TRBD2	TRBJ2-1	TGCGCCAGCAGCCGGACCTCGGGGGGAGCTACCTACAATGAGCAGTTCTTC	CASSRTSGGATYNEQFF
TRBV2	NA	TRBD2	TRBJ2-5	TGTACCAGCAGTGGTTTGTTAGCGGGAGTGGTGGACGGGGAGACCCAGTACTTC	CTSSGLLAGVVDGETQYF
TRBV12-3/TRBV12-4	many	TRBD2	TRBJ2-1	TGTGCCAGCAGCCCGGGACTAGGTTCTACTGAGCAGTTCTTC	CASSPGLGSTEQFF
TRBV19	few	NA	TRBJ1-4	TGTGCCAGTAGTATCCGAGGGGGTTTTGCTGAAAAACTGTTTTTT	CASSIRGGFAEKLFF
TRBV19	NA	NA	TRBJ2-7	TGTGCCAGTAGTCACGGGCCGGTCGGCTACGAGCAGTACTTC	CASSHGPVGYEQYF
TRBV7-2	many	TRBD1	TRBJ2-3	TGTGCCAGCAGCTTAAGTCCCTATCCGGGACAGGGTTCAGATACGCAGTATTTT	CASSLSPYPGQGSDTQYF
TRBV14	many	NA	TRBJ2-7	TGTGCCAGCAGCCGTCGTGGCAGCACAAATCAGCAGTACTTC	CASSRRGSTNQQYF
TRBV15	many	NA	TRBJ2-1	TGTGCCACCAGCAGAGATCCCCGGGAGTACAATGAGCAGTTCTTC	CATSRDPREYNEQFF
TRBV6-1	many	NA	TRBJ2-5	TGTGCCAGCAGTGAGGAGGGCAGGGGGGAGACCCAGTACTTC	CASSEEGRGETQYF
TRBV27	many	NA	TRBJ2-1	TGTGCCAGCAGTGACGCAGGGCGCAATGAGCAGTTCTTC	CASSDAGRNEQFF
TRBV15	many	NA	TRBJ2-5	TGTGCCACCAGCGGCGTATGGGACGACCAAGAGACCCAGTACTTC	CATSGVWDDQETQYF
TRBV12-3/TRBV12-4	many	NA	TRBJ1-5	TGTGCCAGCGGGCCCAAAGGGGGAAATCAGCCCCAGCATTTT	CASGPKGGNQPQHF
TRBV7-3	few	TRBD2	TRBJ2-2	TGTGCCAGCAGCACGGGACTAGCGGGACCGGATGGGGAGCTGTTTTTT	CASSTGLAGPDGELFF
TRBV3-1	few	NA	TRBJ2-5	TGTGCCAGCAGCCAAGGGCATGTAGTTACGACGAGGACCCAGTACTTC	CASSQGHVVTTRTQYF
TRBV5-1	NA	NA	TRBJ2-5	TGCGCCAGCAGCTTGGTGGGGGCAGGGGAGACCCAGTACTTC	CASSLVGAGETQYF
TRBV20-1	NA	NA	TRBJ2-2	TGCAGTGCCGGACCGACGGGGTCTAGCGGGGAGCTGTTTTTT	CSAGPTGSSGELFF
TRBV25-1	many	NA	TRBJ2-6	TGTGCCAGCGGGCGCTCTGGGGCCAACGTCCTGACTTTC	CASGRSGANVLTF
TRBV19	many	NA	TRBJ1-2	TGTGCCAGTAGTACCGAACGACAGAACGCTAACTATGGCTACACCTTC	CASSTERQNANYGYTF
TRBV12-3/TRBV12-4	many	NA	TRBJ2-3	TGTGCCAGCAGCCCCCTTCGGGGGCAAGATACGCAGTATTTT	CASSPLRGQDTQYF
TRBV12-3/TRBV12-4	many	NA	TRBJ2-1	TGTGCCAGCAGTCCACGACTAGTTGAGCAGTTCTTC	CASSPRLVEQFF
TRBV4-1	few	NA	TRBJ2-7	TGCGCCAGCAGCTCGAAGGAGTCATCGAGGGAGCAGTACTTC	CASSSKESSREQYF
TRBV7-3	NA	NA	TRBJ2-1	TGTGCCAGCAGCCCAACACCCAACCCCTACAATGAGCAGTTCTTC	CASSPTPNPYNEQFF
TRBV20-1	many	TRBD2	TRBJ2-1	TGCAGTGCTAGGGGGACTAGCGGGAGGTATGAGCAGTTCTTC	CSARGTSGRYEQFF
TRBV30	many	NA	TRBJ1-5	TGTGCCTGGAGTGTACAAGGGACAACTTATCAGCCCCAGCATTTT	CAWSVQGTTYQPQHF
TRBV20-1	many	TRBD2	TRBJ2-2	TGCAGTGCTGCGGGGGGAGTCGACACCGGGGAGCTGTTTTTT	CSAAGGVDTGELFF
TRBV12-3/TRBV12-4	many	NA	TRBJ1-2	TGTGCCAGCAGTCCCATATGGTACACCTTC	CASSPIWYTF